These 14 T cell receptor beta chains were all obtained from the same sample, sequenced in a study of CD8+ T cells in alopecia areata (dated by TCRdb to 2016 to 2019). The time point label for this specimen denotes: approximately 4 weeks on oral tofacitinib. In the paper's terms, the treatment or condition label means: oral pan-JAK inhibitor, 5-10 mg twice daily. Libraries were constructed by the immunoSEQ multiplex PCR assay. For TCR sequencing, RNA was extracted from every sample and reverse transcribed into cDNA to serve as template. TCRdb provides this immuneACCESS table in a form limited to in-frame rearrangements. Some clones are lacking; in checked studies, under half of them reflect an unresolved V gene, and why the rest are absent is not known. The sample profile shows about 140,000 clones; roughly nine tenths of them were found once. Over 10% of the sample is held by the ten biggest clonotypes.

Sequenced material: CD8+ T cells sorted from blood, taken at week 4, from a patient treated with tofacitinib. Every receptor here comes from a human donor with alopecia areata.

Only one count was recorded for this clone. The chain employs TRBV4-1 and TRBJ2-3; perhaps TRBD2 as D (5 bases). V lost 0 bases and J lost 6, with 10 bases in between. The CDR3 has 14 amino acids. Germline lookup yields CDR1 MGHRA and CDR2 YSYEKL. The CDR3 nucleotides read TGCGCCAGCAGCCAAGATCCCCAGCGGGATACGCAGTATTTT. Translating gives CASSQDPQRDTQYF.

The chain employs TRBV29-1 and TRBJ2-3, with 7 bases matching TRBD1. Germline V gene lookup returns CDR1 SQVTM and CDR2 ANQGSEA. The CDR3 is 14 amino acids. V lost 6 bases to trimming and J lost 0 bases; unmatched junction nucleotides: 6. DNA of the CDR3: TGCAGCGTCACGGACAGGTATAGCACAGATACGCAGTATTTT. It codes for CSVTDRYSTDTQYF.

The chain is built from TRBV27 and TRBJ2-1, with D unresolved. V dropped 6 bases and J dropped 7 bases, with 10 bases sitting between them. CDR3 length equals 12 residues. Germline assignment: CDR1 MNHEY and CDR2 SMNVEV (reference sequence). CDR3 DNA: TGTGCCAGCAGCAGTGGGTGGAATGAGCAGTTCTTC. Its protein product is CASSSGWNEQFF.

This chain links TRBV5-6 with TRBJ2-7, with D perhaps TRBD1 (5 bases). The germline V gene has CDR1 SGHDT and CDR2 YYEEEE. The CDR3 has 13 residues. V was pared by 4 bases and J by 5 bases, with 13 bases between. The CDR3 nucleotides read TGTGCCAGCAGCCCCATCGACAGCCACGAGCAGTACTTC. It codes for CASSPIDSHEQYF.

The genes are TRBV14 and TRBJ2-6, with 7 bases aligning to TRBD1. Trimming at V came to 7 bases and at J to 2 bases, leaving 14 bases not matched to a gene. Germline loops: CDR1 SGHDN, CDR2 FVKESK. CDR3 length: 18 amino acids. The CDR3 here is CASTPLVADRAGANVLTF. As DNA, the CDR3 is TGTGCCAGCACCCCATTGGTAGCCGACAGGGCTGGGGCCAACGTCCTGACTTTC.

The chain joins TRBV2 to TRBJ2-7, with a weak D call TRBD1 (5 bases). From germline, CDR1 is SNHLY and CDR2 FYNNEI. V gave up 3 bases and J gave up 4 bases, with 13 bases separating them. This CDR3 comprises 14 residues. CDR3 sequence: CASSEGRVSYEQYF. In DNA, the CDR3 is TGTGCCAGCAGTGAGGGCAGGGTTTCTTACGAGCAGTACTTC.

V is TRBV15 and J is TRBJ2-1; 11 positions agree with TRBD2. CDR3 length: 14 residues. V shed 7 bases, J shed 10 bases, and the junction held 9 bases outside the gene matches. The germline CDR1 and CDR2 sequences are LNHNV and YYDKDF (reference sequence). The CDR3 spells CATTGTSGITEQFF. The CDR3 DNA sequence: TGTGCCACCACCGGGACTAGCGGCATTACCGAGCAGTTCTTC.

This chain uses TRBV30 with TRBJ1-1; TRBD1 agrees at 9 bases. The CDR3 length is 20 residues. The V gene's germline CDR1 is GTSNPN and CDR2 SVGIG (reference sequence). V dropped 0 bases and J dropped 4; count of bases not matched to a gene: 21. The CDR3 sequence is CAWSVSPPSRDRVQGTEAFF. The CDR3 DNA sequence: TGTGCCTGGAGTGTCTCCCCCCCGTCCCGGGACAGGGTTCAAGGCACTGAAGCTTTCTTT. The whole variable domain, remainder taken from reference TRBV30 and TRBJ1-1, is SQTIHQWPATLVQPVGSPLSLECTVEGTSNPNLYWYRQAAGRGLQLLFYSVGIGQISSEVPQNLSASRPQDRQFILSSKKLLLSDSGFYLCAWSVSPPSRDRVQGTEAFFGQGTRLTVV.

The rearrangement links TRBV29-1 to TRBJ2-7, with D possibly TRBD2 on 5 matching bases. Per germline, CDR1 SQVTM and CDR2 ANQGSEA. V was shortened by 4 bases and J by 5 bases, with 15 bases between the two germline ends. The CDR3 spans 13 residues. As DNA, the CDR3 is TGCAGCGTTGCGGGATCTCACAGCCACGAGCAGTACTTC. Protein product: CSVAGSHSHEQYF.

This clone was seen only a few times. The gene calls are TRBV5-5 and TRBJ2-2; the match to TRBD2 covers 13 bases. CDR1 and CDR2 (germline): SGHKS, YYEKEE (reference sequence). The CDR3 covers 16 residues. V dropped 3 bases and J dropped 5; count of bases not matched to a gene: 4. As DNA, the CDR3 is TGTGCCAGCAGCTGGACTAGCGGGGGCCAAACCGGGGAGCTGTTTTTT. Translated: CASSWTSGGQTGELFF.

The chain employs TRBV19 and TRBJ1-2; 9 bases are a match to TRBD1. The V gene end was trimmed by 10 bases and the J gene end by 0 bases; junction bases not matched to a gene: 12. The CDR3 has 16 residues. The germline gives CDR1 LNHDA, CDR2 SQIVND (reference sequence). The CDR3 nucleotides are TGTGCCACAAACCCCAAGACAGGGGGAGCTAACTATGGCTACACCTTC. Residues: CATNPKTGGANYGYTF.

This rearrangement joins TRBV19 to TRBJ1-5; TRBD1 is a possible D gene (6 bases). The germline gives CDR1 LNHDA, CDR2 SQIVND (reference sequence). Deletions cut 9 bases from V and 4 bases from J, with 10 bases between. CDR3 length: 12 residues. The CDR3 nucleotides read TGTGCCAGCGATACAGGGAATCAGCCCCAGCATTTT. It encodes CASDTGNQPQHF.

This sequence joins TRBV7-9 and TRBJ1-2; D not resolved. This CDR3 region has 16 residues. Germline lookup yields CDR1 SEHNR and CDR2 FQNEAQ (reference sequence). With 0 bases removed from V and 1 base from J, the gap between germline ends came to 12 bases. CDR3 in amino acids: CASSLAYVDLNYGYTF. The CDR3 DNA is TGTGCCAGCAGCTTAGCTTACGTCGACCTTAACTATGGCTACACCTTC.

As concerns this clone: The same CDR3 is also encoded by other DNA sequences in this sample. V gene TRBV6-5 combines with J gene TRBJ2-5; D is unclear. Germline V CDR1 and CDR2: MNHEY, SVGAGI. Trimming left V 2 bases short and J 5 bases short, with 3 bases between. This CDR3 contains 11 residues. In nucleotides, the CDR3 is TGTGCCAGCAGTTACGGGGAGACCCAGTACTTC. This sequence encodes CASSYGETQYF.